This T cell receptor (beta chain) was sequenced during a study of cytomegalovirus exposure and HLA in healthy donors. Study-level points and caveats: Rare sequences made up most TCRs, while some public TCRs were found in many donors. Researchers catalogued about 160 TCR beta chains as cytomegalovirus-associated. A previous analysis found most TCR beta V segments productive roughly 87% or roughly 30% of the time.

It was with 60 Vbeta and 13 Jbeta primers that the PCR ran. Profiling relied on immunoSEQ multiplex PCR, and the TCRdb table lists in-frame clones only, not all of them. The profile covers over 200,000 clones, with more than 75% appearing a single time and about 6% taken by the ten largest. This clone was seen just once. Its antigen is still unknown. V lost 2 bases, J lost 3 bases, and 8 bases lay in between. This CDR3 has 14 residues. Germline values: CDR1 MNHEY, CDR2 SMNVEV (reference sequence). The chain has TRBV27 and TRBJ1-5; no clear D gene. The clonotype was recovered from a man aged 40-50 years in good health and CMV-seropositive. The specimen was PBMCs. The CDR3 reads CASSLHTNNQPQHF. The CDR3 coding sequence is TGTGCCAGCAGTTTACATACTAACAATCAGCCCCAGCATTTT.